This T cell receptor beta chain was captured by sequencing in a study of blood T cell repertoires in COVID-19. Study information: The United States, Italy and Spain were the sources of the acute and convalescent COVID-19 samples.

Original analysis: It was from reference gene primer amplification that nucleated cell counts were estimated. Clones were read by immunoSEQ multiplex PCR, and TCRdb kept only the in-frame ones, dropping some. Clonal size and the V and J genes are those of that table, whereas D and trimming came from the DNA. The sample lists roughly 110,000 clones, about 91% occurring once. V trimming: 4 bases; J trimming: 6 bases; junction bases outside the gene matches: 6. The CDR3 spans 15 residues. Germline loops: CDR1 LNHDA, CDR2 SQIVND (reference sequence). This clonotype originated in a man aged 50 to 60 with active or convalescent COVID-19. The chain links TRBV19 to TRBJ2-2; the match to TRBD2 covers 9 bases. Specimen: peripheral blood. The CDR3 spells CASSKSGTSPGELFF. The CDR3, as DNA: TGTGCCAGTAGTAAATCCGGGACTAGCCCCGGGGAGCTGTTTTTT.